The entry that follows covers one TCR beta chain sequence. Its target is not known. The repertoire was sequenced with immunoSEQ multiplex PCR; TCRdb's copy has only in-frame clones and lacks some. The sample consists of fewer than 80,000 clones, 96% of them appearing once. These data originate in a study of cytomegalovirus exposure and HLA in healthy donors. Whole-study context: The approximately 120 validation repertoires, a later analysis reported, used the same platform as the 666 first-cohort repertoires.

Study-wide results and limits: In a later analysis, first-cohort TCR clusters were found to tend to co-occur in the approximately 120 validation repertoires. TCR beta chains numbering 150 to 200 were designated cytomegalovirus-associated.

Trimming took 2 bases from V and 4 from J; bases not matched to a gene: 3. The CDR3 sequence is 15 residues long. Germline assignment: CDR1 MNHEY and CDR2 SMNVEV (reference sequence). The sequenced material came from PBMCs. The chain joins TRBV27 to TRBJ1-4, with TRBD1 matching over 8 bases. This sequence originates from a young woman in good health and CMV-seropositive. CDR3 sequence reads: CASSLARGRNEKLFF. The CDR3 DNA reads TGTGCCAGCAGTTTAGCCAGGGGGCGTAATGAAAAACTGTTTTTT.